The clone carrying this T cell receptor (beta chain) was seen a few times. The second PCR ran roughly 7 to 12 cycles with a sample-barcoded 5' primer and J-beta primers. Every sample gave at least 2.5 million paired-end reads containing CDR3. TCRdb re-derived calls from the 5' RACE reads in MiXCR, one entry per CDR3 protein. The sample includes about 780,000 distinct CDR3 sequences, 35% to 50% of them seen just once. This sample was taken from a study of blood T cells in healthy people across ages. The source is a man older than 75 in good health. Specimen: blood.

The DNA of the CDR3 is TGCAGTGCTTTAAGCGGGAGGATCTCCTACGAGCAGTACTTC. Its translation is CSALSGRISYEQYF. The V and J genes are TRBV20-1 and TRBJ2-7; 9 nucleotides line up with TRBD2. The junction had 5 bases not matched to a gene; V was cut back by 5 bases and J by 0 bases. CDR1 is DFQATT and CDR2 is SNEGSKA in the germline V gene (reference sequence). The CDR3 length is 14 residues.